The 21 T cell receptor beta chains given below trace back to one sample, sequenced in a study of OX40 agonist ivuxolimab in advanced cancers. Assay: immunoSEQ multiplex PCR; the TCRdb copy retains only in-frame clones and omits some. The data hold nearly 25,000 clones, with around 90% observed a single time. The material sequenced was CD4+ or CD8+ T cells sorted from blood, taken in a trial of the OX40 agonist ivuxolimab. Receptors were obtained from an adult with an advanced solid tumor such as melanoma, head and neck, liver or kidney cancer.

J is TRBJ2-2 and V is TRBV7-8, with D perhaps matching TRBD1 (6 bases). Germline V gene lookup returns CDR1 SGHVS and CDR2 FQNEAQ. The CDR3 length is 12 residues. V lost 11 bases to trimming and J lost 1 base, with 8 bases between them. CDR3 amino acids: CAGQQNTGELFF. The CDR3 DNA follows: TGTGCCGGACAGCAGAACACCGGGGAGCTGTTTTTT. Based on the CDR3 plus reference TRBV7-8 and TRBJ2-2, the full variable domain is GAGVSQSPRYKVAKRGQDVALRCDPISGHVSLFWYQQALGQGPEFLTYFQNEAQLDKSGLPSDRFFAERPEGSVSTLKIQRTQQEDSAVYLCAGQQNTGELFFGEGSRLTVL.

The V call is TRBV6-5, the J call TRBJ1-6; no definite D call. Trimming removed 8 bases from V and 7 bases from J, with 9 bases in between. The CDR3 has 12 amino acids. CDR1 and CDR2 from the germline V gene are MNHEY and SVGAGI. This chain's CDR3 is CASGSLNSPLHF. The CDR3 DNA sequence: TGTGCCAGCGGTTCGTTAAATTCACCCCTCCACTTT.

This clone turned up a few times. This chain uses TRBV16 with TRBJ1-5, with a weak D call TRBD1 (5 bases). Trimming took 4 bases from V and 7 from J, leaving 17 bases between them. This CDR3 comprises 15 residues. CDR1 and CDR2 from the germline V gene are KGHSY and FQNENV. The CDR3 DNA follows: TGTGCCAGCAGCCCCACGGGGCAGGGTGAACAGCCCCAGCATTTT. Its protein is CASSPTGQGEQPQHF.

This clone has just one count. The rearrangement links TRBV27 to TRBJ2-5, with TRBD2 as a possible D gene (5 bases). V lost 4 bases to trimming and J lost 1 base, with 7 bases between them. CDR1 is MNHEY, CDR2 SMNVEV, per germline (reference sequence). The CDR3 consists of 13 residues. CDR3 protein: CASSSRGQETQYF. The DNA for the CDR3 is TGTGCCAGCAGTTCCCGGGGCCAAGAGACCCAGTACTTC.

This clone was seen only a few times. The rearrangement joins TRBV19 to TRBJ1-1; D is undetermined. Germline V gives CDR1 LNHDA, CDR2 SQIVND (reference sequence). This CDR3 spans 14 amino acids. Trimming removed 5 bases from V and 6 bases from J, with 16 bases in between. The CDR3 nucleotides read TGTGCCAGTAGTGGCCTACAAGGGATATCTGAAGCTTTCTTT. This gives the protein CASSGLQGISEAFF.

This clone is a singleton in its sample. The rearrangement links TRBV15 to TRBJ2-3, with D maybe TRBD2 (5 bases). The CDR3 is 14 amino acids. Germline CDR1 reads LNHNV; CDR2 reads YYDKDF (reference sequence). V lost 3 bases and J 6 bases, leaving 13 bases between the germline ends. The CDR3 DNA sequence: TGTGCCACCAGCAGGGAGAGTAGGAGGGATACGCAGTATTTT. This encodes CATSRESRRDTQYF.

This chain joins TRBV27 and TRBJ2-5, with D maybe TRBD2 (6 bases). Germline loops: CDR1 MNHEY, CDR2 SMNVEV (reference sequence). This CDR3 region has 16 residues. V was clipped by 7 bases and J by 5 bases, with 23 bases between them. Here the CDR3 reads CASIGFLGLPGETQYF. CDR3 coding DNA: TGTGCCAGCATCGGCTTCTTGGGACTGCCAGGGGAGACCCAGTACTTC.

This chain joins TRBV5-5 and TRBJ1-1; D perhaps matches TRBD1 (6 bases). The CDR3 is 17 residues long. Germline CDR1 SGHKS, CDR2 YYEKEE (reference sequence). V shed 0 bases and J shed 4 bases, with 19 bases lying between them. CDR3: CASSLEWVWGLGTEAFF. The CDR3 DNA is TGTGCCAGCAGCTTGGAGTGGGTTTGGGGGCTCGGCACTGAAGCTTTCTTT.

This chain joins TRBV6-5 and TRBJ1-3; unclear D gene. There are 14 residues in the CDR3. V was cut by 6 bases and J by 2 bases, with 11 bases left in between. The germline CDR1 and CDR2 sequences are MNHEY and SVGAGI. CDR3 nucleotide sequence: TGTGCCAGCAGACCAGTCCCAGCTGGAAACACCATATATTTT. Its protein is CASRPVPAGNTIYF.

CDR3 amino acids: CASSSQYEQYF. The CDR3 DNA sequence: TGCGCCAGCAGCTCCCAGTACGAGCAGTACTTC. The rearrangement joins TRBV5-1 to TRBJ2-7; no reliable D call. The V gene's germline CDR1 is SGHRS and CDR2 YFSETQ. V lost 3 bases and J lost 4, with 5 bases in between. The CDR3 runs 11 residues.

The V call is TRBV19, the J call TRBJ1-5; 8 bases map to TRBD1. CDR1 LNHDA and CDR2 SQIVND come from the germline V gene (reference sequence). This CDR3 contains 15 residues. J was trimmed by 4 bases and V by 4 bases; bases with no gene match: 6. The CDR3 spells CASSSPQGANQPQHF. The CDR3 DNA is TGTGCCAGTAGTAGTCCCCAGGGGGCAAATCAGCCCCAGCATTTT.

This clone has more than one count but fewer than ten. The CDR3 loop reads CASNKPGQLAKNIQYF. DNA for the CDR3: TGTGCCAGCAACAAACCGGGACAACTAGCCAAAAACATTCAGTACTTC. The chain recombines TRBV28 with TRBJ2-4; a weak D match, TRBD1 (6 bases). With 7 bases removed from V and 0 bases from J, the gap between germline ends came to 16 bases. The germline V gene encodes CDR1 MDHEN and CDR2 SYDVKM. The CDR3 length is 16 residues.

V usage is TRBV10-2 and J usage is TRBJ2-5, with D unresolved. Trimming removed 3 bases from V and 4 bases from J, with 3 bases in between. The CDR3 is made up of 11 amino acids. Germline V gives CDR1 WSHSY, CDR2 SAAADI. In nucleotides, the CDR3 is TGCGCCAGCAGTGACGTAGAGACCCAGTACTTC. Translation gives CASSDVETQYF.

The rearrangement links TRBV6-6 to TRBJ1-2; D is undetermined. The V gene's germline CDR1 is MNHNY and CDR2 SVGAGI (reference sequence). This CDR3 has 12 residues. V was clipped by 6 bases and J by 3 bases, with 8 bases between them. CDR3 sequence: CASSHRDYGYTF. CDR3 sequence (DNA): TGTGCCAGCAGCCACCGGGACTATGGCTACACCTTC.

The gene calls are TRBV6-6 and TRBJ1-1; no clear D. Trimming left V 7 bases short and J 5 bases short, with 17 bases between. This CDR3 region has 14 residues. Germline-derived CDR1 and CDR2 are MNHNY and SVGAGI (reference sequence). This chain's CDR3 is CASKVGTVGTEAFF. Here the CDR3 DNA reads TGTGCCAGCAAGGTGGGTACAGTGGGGACTGAAGCTTTCTTT.

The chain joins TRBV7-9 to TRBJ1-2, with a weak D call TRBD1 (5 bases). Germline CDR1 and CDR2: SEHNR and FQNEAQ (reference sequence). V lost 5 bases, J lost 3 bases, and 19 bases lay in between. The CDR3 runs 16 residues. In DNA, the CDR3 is TGTGCCAGCAGCCACGTCGGGGGGGTGGAGGACTATGGCTACACCTTC. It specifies CASSHVGGVEDYGYTF.

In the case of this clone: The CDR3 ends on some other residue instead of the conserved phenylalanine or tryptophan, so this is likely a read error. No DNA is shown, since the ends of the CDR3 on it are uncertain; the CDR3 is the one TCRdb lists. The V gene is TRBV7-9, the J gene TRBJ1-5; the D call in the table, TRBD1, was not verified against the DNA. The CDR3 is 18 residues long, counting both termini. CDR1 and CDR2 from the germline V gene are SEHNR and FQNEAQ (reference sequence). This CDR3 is CASSLALQGANQPQHFGD.

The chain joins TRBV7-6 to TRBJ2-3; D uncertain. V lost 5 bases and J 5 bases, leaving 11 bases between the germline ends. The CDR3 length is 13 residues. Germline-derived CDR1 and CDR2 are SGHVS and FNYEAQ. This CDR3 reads CASSLGPRDTQYF. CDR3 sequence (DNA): TGTGCCAGCAGCCTCGGACCCAGAGATACGCAGTATTTT.

CDR3 sequence (DNA): TGTGCCAGCAGCTTGACAACTAGCGGGGGGTACAATGAGCAGTTCTTC. As protein: CASSLTTSGGYNEQFF. The rearrangement uses TRBV11-2 and TRBJ2-1, with 12 positions matching TRBD2. CDR1 and CDR2 (germline): SGHAT, FQNNGV. Trimming removed 3 bases from V and 4 bases from J; junction bases left unmatched: 4. The CDR3 is 16 residues long.

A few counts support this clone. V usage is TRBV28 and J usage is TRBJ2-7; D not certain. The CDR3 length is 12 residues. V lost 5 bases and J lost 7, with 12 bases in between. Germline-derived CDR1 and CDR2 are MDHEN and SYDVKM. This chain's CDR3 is CASSRNRWEQYF. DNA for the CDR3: TGTGCCAGCAGTCGTAATAGGTGGGAGCAGTACTTC.

CDR3 sequence reads: CASGSDTANTGELFF. The CDR3 DNA is TGTGCTAGTGGTTCGGACACCGCGAACACCGGGGAGCTGTTTTTT. V and J are TRBV12-5 and TRBJ2-2; maybe TRBD1 (5 bases). CDR3 length equals 15 residues. Trimming pared 4 bases from V and 0 bases from J, leaving 9 bases between. Germline V gene sequence: CDR1 LGHNT, CDR2 FRNRAP.